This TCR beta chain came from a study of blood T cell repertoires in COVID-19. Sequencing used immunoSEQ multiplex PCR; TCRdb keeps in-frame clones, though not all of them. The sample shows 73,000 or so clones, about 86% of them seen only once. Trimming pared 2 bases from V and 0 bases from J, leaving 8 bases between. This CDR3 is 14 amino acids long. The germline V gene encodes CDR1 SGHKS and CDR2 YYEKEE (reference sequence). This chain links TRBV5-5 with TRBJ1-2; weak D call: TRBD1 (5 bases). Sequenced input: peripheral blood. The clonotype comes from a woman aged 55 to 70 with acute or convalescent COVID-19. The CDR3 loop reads CASSFATANYGYTF. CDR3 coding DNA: TGTGCCAGCAGCTTCGCGACAGCTAACTATGGCTACACCTTC. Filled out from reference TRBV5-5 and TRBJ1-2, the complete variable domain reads DAGVTQSPTHLIKTRGQQVTLRCSPISGHKSVSWYQQVLGQGPQFIFQYYEKEERGRGNFPDRFSARQFPNYSSELNVNALLLGDSALYLCASSFATANYGYTFGSGTRLTVV.